By share, the clone carrying this T cell receptor (beta chain) ranks as medium-sized. This CDR3 comprises 15 residues. Germline lookup yields CDR1 LNHDA and CDR2 SQIVND (reference sequence). Between the trimmed V and J ends, which lost 3 bases and 9 bases, there was a span of 18 bases. These data belong to a study of HIV-infected patients and healthy controls. Reverse transcription used 450 to 650 ng RNA and constant-region primers for alpha and beta. Separate chain-specific third strand synthesis with multiplexing indices produced the alpha and beta libraries. A 12-nucleotide barcode per molecule came from two concatenated random hexamers added pre-amplification. Using its own MiXCR run on the 5' RACE reads, TCRdb lists one record per CDR3 protein. This sample yields more than 4,500 distinct CDR3 sequences, of which roughly 10% are seen a single time; 9.5% to 15% belongs to the top ten. Whole blood was used without fractionation, so all unsorted peripheral T cells were included. RNA came from roughly 2.3 ml of peripheral blood. People with immunomodulatory therapy, recent vaccination or treatment interruptions were not enrolled.

This clonotype was sampled from an adult with HIV infection. Sequencing used blood, obtained before antiretroviral therapy. The V gene is TRBV19, the J gene TRBJ1-5; no reliable D call. In DNA form, the CDR3 reads TGTGCCAGTAGTATGAAGGGAGCCTCGTTATCGCCCCAGCATTTT. The encoded protein is CASSMKGASLSPQHF.